This T cell receptor (beta chain) was sequenced during a study of shared clonotypes between healthy human individuals (dated by TCRdb to the early 2020s). Study-level background: Three men and two women, aged 18 to 49 years, made up the cohort. Different laboratories and diverse techniques were used to prepare libraries and sequence TCR repertoires, to increase sequencing depth and limit assay-specific biases. Between about 0.8 and 9 billion PBMCs per donor were obtained by leukapheresis. Blood TCR repertoires of roughly 5 healthy adults were deeply sequenced to estimate repertoire size and the extent of clonotype sharing between individuals. For each donor, CD4 naive and CD4 memory were each run on three plates, CD8 naive on two plates, and CD8 memory on one plate.

Donors were healthy HIV-negative adults with no recently reported acute infections or vaccinations. All donors were Caucasian adults living in Nashville, Tennessee, USA. Magnetic negative selection was used to enrich CD4+ T cells, after which naive cells were positively selected on CD45RA and the negative fraction became the memory subset. Blood was collected by leukapheresis, and PBMCs were isolated by Ficoll-Histopaque density gradient centrifugation and then cryopreserved in liquid nitrogen vapor phase. Analytical flow cytometry was used to check the purity and quantity of each magnetically sorted T cell population. Genomic DNA was isolated from each sorted fraction and quantified by UV absorbance on a Nanodrop 2000c. To note about this clone: The clone's antigen remains unknown. No much larger clone is present one base from it, and per-base qualities are unavailable.

The CDR3 covers 17 residues, taking in both the cysteine and the phenylalanine. CDR3 DNA is the only sequence kept; it has 51 bases, read in frame from the first base. Relative to germline, V is missing 1 base and J is missing 7 bases, with 14 bases of the junction outside any gene match. Per the germline V gene, SGDLS is the CDR1 and YYNGEE is the CDR2. Beyond this particular receptor, the publication reports: Sampling was restricted to blood, and TCR repertoires in tissue are likely to differ from TCR repertoires in blood. Clonotypes shared by all four sorted-subset donors showed higher generation probabilities than non-shared clonotypes. Naive subsets generally had larger estimated clonotype richness than memory subsets did. Incomplete sequencing was indicated by rarefaction of sorted-subset datasets, despite the large sequencing depth. Pairwise subsampling indicated that sequencing depth was expected to affect the degree of clonotype sharing among donors. The small number of donors limited the genetic and exposure-history diversity represented. Across four donors, roughly 5.4% of naive CD4, approximately 4% of naive CD8, under 2.5% of memory CD4, and under 0.45% of memory CD8 clonotypes were shared.

Using the deep immunoSEQ assay, multiplex PCR amplified TCR CDR3 regions from genomic DNA. For each cell subset, the extracted genomic DNA was distributed evenly across all wells of several immunoSEQ 96-well plates, and each plate served as one replicate. For sorted subsets, each replicate PCR was loaded with 150 to 250 ng genomic DNA, equivalent to 30,000 to 35,000 T cell genomes. Purified libraries were quantified with a Qubit 3.0 fluorometer, sized on a Bioanalyzer 2100, and re-quantified with the KAPA Library Quantification kit. A separate single-read 150-cycle Illumina NextSeq 550 flow cell was used to sequence each immunoSEQ 96-well plate. Per the original workflow: Because the immunoSEQ output included only junctional sequences and no quality scores, the filtering could not be the same as the filtering used for full-length reads. Sequences were annotated with PyIR, a Python wrapper for IgBLAST v1.9, using IMGT germline references to assign V/J genes and CDR3. Reads were removed for weak V/J assignments (E-value above 1e-6), missing CDR3, stop codons, out-of-frame junctions, or ambiguous translated residues. V3J clonotypes were defined as sequences sharing the same inferred V gene, J gene, and CDR3 amino acid sequence. Percentage overlap between repertoires was calculated by dividing the number of shared unique clonotypes by the size of the smaller repertoire. Repertoire richness was assessed with RTK rarefaction, the Chao1 estimator, and Recon v2.1 estimates of unobserved clonotypes. For all TCRbeta clonotypes obtained by the gDNA method from a handful of donors, generation probabilities were computed with OLGA. TCRdb retrieved this table from immuneACCESS and kept in-frame rearrangements only. Not all clones are present; in checked studies, unresolved V genes account for under half, and no reason is known for the remainder. V, J and clone size derive from that table, while D and trimming were established from the DNA sequence. Here the sample has about 2.3 million clones; 80% to 95% occur a single time. More than 0.35% of the sample rests with the top ten.

The chain uses TRBV9 and TRBJ2-1; TRBD2 agrees with 7 junctional bases. The receptor was derived from a man between 18 and 35 years old in good health. Some clones in this sample may be carry-over from other donors' samples. The material sequenced was naive CD4+ T cells from PBMCs. Sample cell subset or site, as interpreted from the label and publication: CD45RA+ positively selected. The CDR3 reads CASSVTSSGPLRNEQFF. The nucleotides read TGTGCCAGCAGCGTAACTTCTAGCGGCCCCTTACGAAATGAGCAGTTCTTC.